What follows are 18 T cell receptor beta chains derived from one specimen sequenced in a study of chemoradiotherapy in HPV16-positive cancers. Clones were read by immunoSEQ multiplex PCR, and TCRdb kept only the in-frame ones, dropping some. Of over 750 clones listed, about 93% are singletons. Here the sequenced sample was tumor tissue, taken from a patient who underwent chemoradiotherapy. The origin of the receptors is a human donor with HPV-associated anogenital cancer.

The chain carries TRBV9 and TRBJ2-3, with 11 bases identical to TRBD2. Germline V CDR1 and CDR2: SGDLS, YYNGEE. The trim removed 4 bases at V and 6 bases at J, leaving 10 bases unmatched. The CDR3 length is 16 residues. CDR3 residues: CASSLRASGGLDTQYF. CDR3 nucleotides: TGTGCCAGCAGCCTCCGCGCTAGCGGGGGGCTGGATACGCAGTATTTT.

The chain is built from TRBV11-2 and TRBJ1-4; D is undetermined. This CDR3 comprises 14 residues. Germline assignment: CDR1 SGHAT and CDR2 FQNNGV. V was shortened by 2 bases and J by 2 bases, with 6 bases between the two germline ends. CDR3 residues: CASSLRGTNEKLFF. The CDR3 DNA reads as TGTGCCAGCAGCTTACGGGGTACTAATGAAAAACTGTTTTTT. The complete variable domain, with remaining parts taken from reference TRBV11-2 and TRBJ1-4, reads EAGVAQSPRYKIIEKRQSVAFWCNPISGHATLYWYQQILGQGPKLLIQFQNNGVVDDSQLPKDRFSAERLKGVDSTLKIQPAKLEDSAVYLCASSLRGTNEKLFFGSGTQLSVL.

The rearrangement links TRBV19 to TRBJ1-1, with 7 bases identical to TRBD1. With 5 bases clipped from V and 3 bases from J, the junction kept 6 bases outside the gene matches. The CDR3 is 14 amino acids. CDR1 LNHDA and CDR2 SQIVND come from the germline V gene (reference sequence). CDR3 amino acids: CASSPGQEYTEAFF. The CDR3 bases are TGTGCCAGTAGTCCAGGACAGGAGTACACTGAAGCTTTCTTT.

The chain is built from TRBV5-1 and TRBJ1-2; the D gene is possibly TRBD1 (5 bases). This CDR3 region has 17 residues. Germline CDR1 reads SGHRS; CDR2 reads YFSETQ. V lost 1 base and J lost 4, with 20 bases in between. Written as DNA, the CDR3 is TGCGCCAGCAGCTTGAATTCAGGGAGTTACCGCTTCTATGGCTACACCTTC. It yields the protein CASSLNSGSYRFYGYTF.

V is TRBV6-5 and J is TRBJ1-5; D uncertain. In germline, CDR1 is MNHEY, CDR2 SVGAGI. Deletions cut 2 bases from V and 4 bases from J, with 6 bases between. The length of the CDR3 is 13 residues. The CDR3 nucleotides are TGTGCCAGCAGTTACCGCCAGAATCAGCCCCAGCATTTT. Translated: CASSYRQNQPQHF.

This sequence joins TRBV7-9 and TRBJ1-2, with a weak D call TRBD1 (5 bases). The germline V gene encodes CDR1 SEHNR and CDR2 FQNEAQ (reference sequence). V lost 1 base, J lost 10 bases, and 16 bases lay in between. The CDR3 is 14 residues long. The CDR3 nucleotides read TGTGCCAGCAGCTTAGACGATCGGGGGGGGTCCTACACCTTC. Its protein product is CASSLDDRGGSYTF.

The CDR3 loop reads CASRKQINQPQHF. As DNA, the CDR3 is TGTGCCAGCAGAAAACAGATCAATCAGCCCCAGCATTTT. This chain joins TRBV6-1 and TRBJ1-5; unclear D gene. Germline loops: CDR1 MNHNS, CDR2 SASEGT. Trimming left V 6 bases short and J 3 bases short, with 9 bases between. The CDR3 contains 13 residues.

This CDR3 reads CASSSNPGLGSDTQYF. The DNA of the CDR3 is TGCGCCAGCAGCTCAAATCCGGGACTAGGATCAGATACGCAGTATTTT. The chain recombines TRBV5-1 with TRBJ2-3, with 8 bases lining up with TRBD2. This CDR3 has 16 residues. V lost 3 bases, J lost 4 bases, and 10 bases stayed unmatched. Germline V CDR1 and CDR2: SGHRS, YFSETQ. Full variable domain (remainder filled in from reference TRBV5-1 and TRBJ2-3): KAGVTQTPRYLIKTRGQQVTLSCSPISGHRSVSWYQQTPGQGLQFLFEYFSETQRNKGNFPGRFSGRQFSNSRSEMNVSTLELGDSALYLCASSSNPGLGSDTQYFGPGTRLTVL.

This chain joins TRBV2 and TRBJ1-1; D remains unclear. From germline, CDR1 is SNHLY and CDR2 FYNNEI. This CDR3 contains 14 residues. Deletions cut 3 bases from V and 4 bases from J, with 12 bases between. The CDR3 loop is CASSDREGSTEAFF. In DNA form, the CDR3 reads TGTGCCAGCAGTGATCGTGAAGGTAGCACTGAAGCTTTCTTT. Variable domain in full (rest from reference TRBV2 and TRBJ1-1): EPEVTQTPSHQVTQMGQEVILRCVPISNHLYFYWYRQILGQKVEFLVSFYNNEISEKSEIFDDQFSVERPDGSNFTLKIRSTKLEDSAMYFCASSDREGSTEAFFGQGTRLTVV.

The chain's CDR3 is CASSSPRKGSYGYTF. CDR3 coding DNA: TGTGCCAGCAGCTCTCCGCGGAAGGGGAGCTATGGCTACACCTTC. This rearrangement joins TRBV7-8 to TRBJ1-2; D possibly corresponds to TRBD1 (5 bases). This CDR3 is 15 amino acids long. Trimming removed 4 bases at V and 4 bases at J, with 16 bases between. Germline V gives CDR1 SGHVS, CDR2 FQNEAQ.

This sequence joins TRBV2 and TRBJ2-3, with 8 nucleotides matching TRBD2. V dropped 8 bases and J dropped 6; count of bases not matched to a gene: 10. Germline V lookup: CDR1 SNHLY, CDR2 FYNNEI. The CDR3 is 14 amino acids. DNA of the CDR3: TGTGCCAGCGTTAGGGGACTAGTTGGGGATACGCAGTATTTT. Its translation: CASVRGLVGDTQYF.

The chain is built from TRBV5-3 and TRBJ1-5; D is unclear. TRBV5-3 is given ORF status, its function remaining uncertain. Trimming stripped 2 bases from V and 1 base from J, with 10 bases between. CDR3 length: 15 residues. The DNA for the CDR3 is TGTGCCAGAAGCTTTATCCCCCTGAGCAATCAGCCCCAGCATTTT. Amino acid sequence: CARSFIPLSNQPQHF.

The chain links TRBV19 to TRBJ2-3, with a tentative D call TRBD1 (6 bases). Germline V gene lookup returns CDR1 LNHDA and CDR2 SQIVND (reference sequence). Between the trimmed V and J ends, which lost 11 bases and 0 bases, there was a span of 15 bases. The CDR3 sequence is 14 residues long. Here the CDR3 DNA reads TGTGCCTCCAGGGGCGGAGTGAGCACAGATACGCAGTATTTT. It codes for CASRGGVSTDTQYF.

On this clone: A read error may account for a junction end that differs from germline. The chain carries TRBV27 and TRBJ1-2; D gene unclear. Germline CDR1 and CDR2: MNHEY and SMNVEV (reference sequence). The CDR3 consists of 15 residues. CDR3 in amino acids: CASSLWLGGPGGYTF. DNA of the CDR3: TGTGCCAGCAGTTTATGGCTGGGTGGCCCCGGTGGCTACACTTTC.

This rearrangement joins TRBV2 to TRBJ1-2, with 7 bases lining up with TRBD1. This CDR3 has 14 amino acids. J was trimmed by 3 bases and V by 2 bases; bases with no gene match: 3. Germline loops: CDR1 SNHLY, CDR2 FYNNEI. CDR3 region: CASSEQGGDYGYTF. CDR3 coding DNA: TGTGCCAGCAGTGAACAGGGGGGAGACTATGGCTACACCTTC.

The chain joins TRBV7-3 to TRBJ2-2, with 9 bases that match TRBD2. J lost 0 bases, V lost 0 bases, and 2 bases had no gene match. The CDR3 is made up of 17 amino acids. In germline, CDR1 is SGHTA, CDR2 FQGTGA. The CDR3 DNA sequence: TGTGCCAGCAGCTTAACGGGCGGGGGGGCGAACACCGGGGAGCTGTTTTTT. Translating gives CASSLTGGGANTGELFF.

This chain links TRBV27 with TRBJ1-1; 12 nucleotides line up with TRBD1. The CDR3 extends over 17 amino acids. V shed 4 bases, J shed 1 base, and the junction held 7 bases outside the gene matches. Looked up from germline, CDR1 is MNHEY and CDR2 is SMNVEV (reference sequence). CDR3 region: CASSYGTGGPRNTEAFF. The CDR3 DNA reads TGTGCCAGCAGTTATGGGACAGGGGGCCCGAGGAACACTGAAGCTTTCTTT.

The chain joins TRBV27 to TRBJ1-5; the D gene is possibly TRBD1 (6 bases). CDR1 is MNHEY and CDR2 is SMNVEV in the germline V gene (reference sequence). The CDR3 is 14 residues long. With 6 bases removed from V and 2 bases from J, the gap between germline ends came to 11 bases. The CDR3 here is CASSTPGGNQPQHF. As DNA, the CDR3 is TGTGCCAGCAGCACCCCAGGGGGCAATCAGCCCCAGCATTTT.